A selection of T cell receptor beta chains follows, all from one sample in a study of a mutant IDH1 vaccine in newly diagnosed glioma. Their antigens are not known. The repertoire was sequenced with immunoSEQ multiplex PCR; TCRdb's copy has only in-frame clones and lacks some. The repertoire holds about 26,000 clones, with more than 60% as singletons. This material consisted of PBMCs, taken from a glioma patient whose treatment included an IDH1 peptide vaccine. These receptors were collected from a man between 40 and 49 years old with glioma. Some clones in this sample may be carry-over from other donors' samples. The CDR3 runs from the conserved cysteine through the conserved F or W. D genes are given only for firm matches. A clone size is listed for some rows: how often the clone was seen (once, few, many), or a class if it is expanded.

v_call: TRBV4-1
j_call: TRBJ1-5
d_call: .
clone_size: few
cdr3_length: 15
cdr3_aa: CASSQTVQGNQPQHF
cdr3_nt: TGCGCCAGCAGCCAAACTGTACAGGGAAATCAGCCCCAGCATTTT

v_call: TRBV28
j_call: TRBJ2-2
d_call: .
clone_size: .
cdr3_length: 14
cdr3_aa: CASSLFLNTGELFF
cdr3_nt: TGTGCCAGCAGTTTATTTCTGAACACCGGGGAGCTGTTTTTT

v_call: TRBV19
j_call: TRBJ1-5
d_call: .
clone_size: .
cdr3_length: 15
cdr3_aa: CASKGGDVGNQPQHF
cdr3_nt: TGTGCCAGTAAGGGCGGGGACGTGGGCAATCAGCCCCAGCATTTT

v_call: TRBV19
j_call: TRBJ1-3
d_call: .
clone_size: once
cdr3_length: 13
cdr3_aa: CASSIGRGNTIYF
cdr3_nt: TGTGCCAGTAGTATCGGAAGGGGAAACACCATATATTTT

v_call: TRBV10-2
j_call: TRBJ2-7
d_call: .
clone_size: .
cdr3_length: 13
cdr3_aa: CASSEYSSDEQYF
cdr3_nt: TGCGCCAGCAGTGAGTATAGTAGTGACGAGCAGTACTTC

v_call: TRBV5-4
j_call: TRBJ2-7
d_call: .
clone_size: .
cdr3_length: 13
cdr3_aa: CASSFLALGEQYF
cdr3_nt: TGTGCCAGCAGCTTTCTAGCGCTGGGCGAGCAGTACTTC

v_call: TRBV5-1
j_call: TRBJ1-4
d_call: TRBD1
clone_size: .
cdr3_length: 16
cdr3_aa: CASSPPQGAANEKLFF
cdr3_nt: TGCGCCAGCAGCCCCCCCCAGGGGGCGGCTAATGAAAAACTGTTTTTT

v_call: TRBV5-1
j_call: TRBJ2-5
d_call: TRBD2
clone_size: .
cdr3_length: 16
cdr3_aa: CASSFSSGGLQETQYF
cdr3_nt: TGCGCCAGCAGCTTCTCTAGCGGGGGGCTCCAAGAGACCCAGTACTTC

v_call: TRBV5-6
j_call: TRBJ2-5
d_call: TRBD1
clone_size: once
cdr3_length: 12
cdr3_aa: CASSFATGAQYF
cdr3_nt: TGTGCCAGCAGCTTCGCGACAGGGGCCCAGTACTTC

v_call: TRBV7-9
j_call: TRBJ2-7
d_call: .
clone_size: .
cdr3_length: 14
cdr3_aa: CASSPVGITYEQYF
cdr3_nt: TGTGCCAGCAGCCCCGTGGGGATAACCTACGAGCAGTACTTC

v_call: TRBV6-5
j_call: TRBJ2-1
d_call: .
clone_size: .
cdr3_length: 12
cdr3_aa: CASSFLKGKQFF
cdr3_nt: TGTGCCAGCAGTTTCCTAAAGGGAAAGCAGTTCTTC

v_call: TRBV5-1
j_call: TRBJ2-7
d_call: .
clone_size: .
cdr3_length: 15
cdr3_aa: CASSFSQGPRSEQYF
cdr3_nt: TGCGCCAGCAGCTTTTCTCAAGGTCCAAGAAGCGAGCAGTACTTC

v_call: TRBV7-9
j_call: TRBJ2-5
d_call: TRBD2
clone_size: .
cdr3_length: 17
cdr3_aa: CASTTGQRGRTQETQYF
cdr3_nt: TGTGCCAGCACCACCGGCCAGCGGGGGAGGACGCAAGAGACCCAGTACTTC

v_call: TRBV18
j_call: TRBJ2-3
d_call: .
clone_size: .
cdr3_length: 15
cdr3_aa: CASSPSQVVTDTQYF
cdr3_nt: TGTGCCAGCTCACCATCGCAGGTTGTCACAGATACGCAGTATTTT